The present entry profiles one T cell receptor beta chain with its context. Assay: immunoSEQ multiplex PCR; the TCRdb copy retains only in-frame clones and omits some. The top ten clones hold 20% to 30% of a sample with about 39,000 clones, approximately 90% of them seen once. This sample stems from a study of T cell changes during pregnancy in multiple sclerosis. CDR1 GTSNPN and CDR2 SVGIG come from the germline V gene (reference sequence). The CDR3 is 15 residues long. V shed 0 bases and J shed 4 bases, with 13 bases lying between them. This sample comprised CD8+ T cells from peripheral blood mononuclear cells, obtained before pregnancy. This chain links TRBV30 with TRBJ1-3; TRBD1 might be the D (6 bases). The clonotype comes from a female donor with multiple sclerosis, enrolled in a pregnancy study. The CDR3 DNA sequence: TGTGCCTGGAGTGTACGGGGGGGCCCGGGAAACACCATATATTTT. It yields the protein CAWSVRGGPGNTIYF.